One and the same sample provided the 10 T cell receptor beta chains below, sequenced in a study of T cell responses to AZD1222 COVID-19 vaccine. Measured with immunoSEQ multiplex PCR; TCRdb has only the in-frame clones, and not every one. The table lists about 140,000 clones, roughly 92% of them singletons. The source material was peripheral blood, sampled on day 0 of AZD1222 vaccination. Receptors were obtained from an adult in good health.

This sequence joins TRBV19 and TRBJ1-2, with 7 bases identical to TRBD1. The CDR3 loop spans 14 amino acids. CDR1 is LNHDA and CDR2 is SQIVND in the germline V gene (reference sequence). The V and J ends lost 4 bases and 5 bases, in that order; junction bases with no gene match: 7. As DNA, the CDR3 is TGTGCCAGTAGTACGTTACAGGGGAGATATGGCTACACCTTC. It encodes CASSTLQGRYGYTF.

As DNA, the CDR3 is TGTGCCAGCAAGGGACTAGCGGGAAAAGAGACCCAGTACTTC. Amino acid sequence: CASKGLAGKETQYF. The V gene is TRBV5-5, the J gene TRBJ2-5; 13 bases agree with TRBD2. CDR3 length: 14 amino acids. Germline V CDR1 and CDR2: SGHKS, YYEKEE (reference sequence). With V trimmed by 6 bases and J by 3 bases, 2 bases remained unmatched.

The chain joins TRBV6-6 to TRBJ1-2, with D perhaps TRBD1 (6 bases). V dropped 6 bases and J dropped 6 bases, with 23 bases sitting between them. The CDR3 is 16 amino acids. The germline CDR1 and CDR2 sequences are MNHNY and SVGAGI (reference sequence). The CDR3 loop reads CASSPDSRGGSDGYTF. The CDR3 DNA reads as TGTGCCAGCAGCCCGGACAGCCGCGGAGGTAGTGATGGCTACACCTTC.

The chain couples TRBV28 to TRBJ1-2; 10 nucleotides match TRBD1. The germline gives CDR1 MDHEN, CDR2 SYDVKM. The length of the CDR3 is 13 residues. The V segment lost 6 bases and the J segment 4 bases; nucleotides outside the gene matches: 2. In DNA, the CDR3 is TGTGCCAGCAGGCGGACAGGGGGCTATGGCTACACCTTC. This encodes CASRRTGGYGYTF.

With respect to this clone: An end of the junction does not agree with germline; a read error may underlie this. The CDR3 bases are TGTGCTAGCAGCCGCCGGACTAGCGGGGGACCTAGCACAGATACGCAGTATTTT. Its translation is CASSRRTSGGPSTDTQYF. The gene calls are TRBV7-7 and TRBJ2-3, with 13 bases fitting TRBD2. Per germline, CDR1 SSHAT and CDR2 FNYEAQ (reference sequence). The CDR3 extends over 18 amino acids. Filled out from reference TRBV7-7 and TRBJ2-3, the complete variable domain reads GAGVSQSPRYKVTKRGQDVTLRCDPISSHATLYWYQQALGQGPEFLTYFNYEAQPDKSGLPSDRFSAERPEGSISTLTIQRTEQRDSAMYRCASSRRTSGGPSTDTQYFGPGTRLTVL.

The chain uses TRBV5-1 and TRBJ1-1; TRBD1 agrees at 9 bases. V was pared by 3 bases and J by 4 bases, with 7 bases of the junction left unmatched. CDR3 size: 15 residues. Germline lookup yields CDR1 SGHRS and CDR2 YFSETQ. This CDR3 reads CASSSTGQGVTEAFF. CDR3 in DNA: TGCGCCAGCAGCTCTACGGGACAGGGTGTCACTGAAGCTTTCTTT. The whole variable domain, remainder taken from reference TRBV5-1 and TRBJ1-1, is KAGVTQTPRYLIKTRGQQVTLSCSPISGHRSVSWYQQTPGQGLQFLFEYFSETQRNKGNFPGRFSGRQFSNSRSEMNVSTLELGDSALYLCASSSTGQGVTEAFFGQGTRLTVV.

The chain couples TRBV24-1 to TRBJ2-1, with 7 bases matching TRBD1. Germline CDR1 reads KGHDR; CDR2 reads SFDVKD. The CDR3 extends over 16 amino acids. V trimming: 5 bases; J trimming: 0 bases; junction bases outside the gene matches: 6. The CDR3 here is CATSGPGQSSYNEQFF. CDR3 coding DNA: TGTGCCACCAGTGGACCGGGACAGAGCTCCTACAATGAGCAGTTCTTC.

The rearrangement uses TRBV7-2 and TRBJ2-7, with 11 nucleotides matching TRBD2. The CDR3 covers 15 residues. In germline, CDR1 is SGHTA, CDR2 FQGNSA. The V and J ends lost 5 bases and 2 bases, in that order; junction bases with no gene match: 5. CDR3 sequence reads: CASSLGLAGAYEQYF. DNA of the CDR3: TGTGCCAGCAGCCTTGGACTAGCGGGTGCCTACGAGCAGTACTTC.

The gene calls are TRBV14 and TRBJ2-7, with TRBD2 matching over 7 bases. The CDR3 covers 15 residues. Germline CDR1 and CDR2: SGHDN and FVKESK. The V gene end was trimmed by 4 bases and the J gene end by 7 bases; junction bases not matched to a gene: 13. This CDR3 is CASSRWEGPSWEQYF. CDR3 nucleotide sequence: TGTGCCAGCAGCCGTTGGGAGGGTCCCTCCTGGGAGCAGTACTTC.

The genes are TRBV29-1 and TRBJ1-4; a weak D match, TRBD1 (6 bases). Trimming pared 1 base from V and 7 bases from J, leaving 13 bases between. From germline, CDR1 is SQVTM and CDR2 ANQGSEA. The CDR3 is made up of 14 amino acids. CDR3 in amino acids: CSVEGGGPGEKLFF. In DNA, the CDR3 is TGCAGCGTTGAAGGAGGGGGGCCGGGTGAAAAACTGTTTTTT. The whole variable domain, filled in from reference TRBV29-1 and TRBJ1-4, reads SAVISQKPSRDICQRGTSLTIQCQVDSQVTMMFWYRQQPGQSLTLIATANQGSEATYESGFVIDKFPISRPNLTFSTLTVSNMSPEDSSIYLCSVEGGGPGEKLFFGSGTQLSVL.